These 26 T cell receptor beta chains originate from one sample sequenced in a study of blood T cell repertoires in COVID-19. The method was immunoSEQ multiplex PCR; TCRdb's version includes in-frame clones alone and lacks a portion of them. The table lists 80,000 to 100,000 clones, 88% of them singletons. The sequenced material came from peripheral blood. These receptors originate from a man in his fifties or sixties with COVID-19, enrolled during active disease.

This chain uses TRBV7-8 with TRBJ1-3, with 11 bases matching TRBD1. With V trimmed by 5 bases and J by 0 bases, 9 bases remained unmatched. Looked up from germline, CDR1 is SGHVS and CDR2 is FQNEAQ. The CDR3 is made up of 18 amino acids. The CDR3 reads CASSPRGTGGSSGNTIYF. As DNA, the CDR3 is TGTGCCAGCAGCCCGAGGGGGACAGGGGGAAGCTCTGGAAACACCATATATTTT.

This clone appeared once. The chain is built from TRBV4-3 and TRBJ1-2; the D gene is possibly TRBD1 (6 bases). V shed 5 bases and J shed 7 bases, with 17 bases lying between them. The CDR3 contains 14 residues. Germline CDR1 LGHNA, CDR2 YSLEER. The CDR3 DNA follows: TGCGCCAGCAGCTTGGACAGCCTGCGGGTTGGCTACACCTTC. Amino acid sequence: CASSLDSLRVGYTF.

This rearrangement joins TRBV20-1 to TRBJ2-1; no clear D gene. This CDR3 has 13 residues. CDR1 is DFQATT, CDR2 SNEGSKA, per germline (reference sequence). The ends were cut back, 3 bases at V and 2 bases at J, with 8 bases in the middle. The CDR3 loop is CSASQVAYNEQFF. The CDR3 nucleotides are TGCAGTGCTAGTCAGGTTGCCTACAATGAGCAGTTCTTC.

Of note for this clone: Other DNA sequences from this sample encode an identical CDR3 as well. The rearrangement joins TRBV19 to TRBJ1-2; the match to TRBD1 covers 7 bases. The V gene end was trimmed by 4 bases and the J gene end by 3 bases; junction bases not matched to a gene: 5. Germline lookup yields CDR1 LNHDA and CDR2 SQIVND (reference sequence). The CDR3 spans 14 residues. CDR3 amino acids: CASSTRQGDYGYTF. CDR3 sequence (DNA): TGTGCCAGTAGTACCCGACAGGGAGACTATGGCTACACCTTC.

The chain recombines TRBV30 with TRBJ2-5; TRBD1 is a possible D gene (6 bases). V lost 3 bases and J lost 5, with 13 bases in between. This CDR3 spans 13 amino acids. CDR1 and CDR2 (germline): GTSNPN, SVGIG (reference sequence). CDR3 sequence: CAWSTGMGETQYF. The CDR3 nucleotides are TGTGCCTGGAGCACAGGGATGGGGGAGACCCAGTACTTC. Drawing the rest from reference TRBV30 and TRBJ2-5, the complete variable domain is SQTIHQWPATLVQPVGSPLSLECTVEGTSNPNLYWYRQAAGRGLQLLFYSVGIGQISSEVPQNLSASRPQDRQFILSSKKLLLSDSGFYLCAWSTGMGETQYFGPGTRLLVL.

This rearrangement joins TRBV4-2 to TRBJ1-5; 7 nucleotides line up with TRBD1. Germline CDR1 LGHNA, CDR2 YNFKEQ. CDR3 length: 16 residues. V gave up 4 bases and J gave up 3 bases; unmatched junction bases: 9. CDR3 in amino acids: CASSPKDRDFNQPQHF. CDR3 DNA: TGTGCCAGCAGCCCCAAAGACAGGGATTTCAATCAGCCCCAGCATTTT.

The chain joins TRBV18 to TRBJ2-1, with D uncertain. V lost 3 bases and J 2 bases, leaving 11 bases between the germline ends. The CDR3 has 15 amino acids. The germline CDR1 and CDR2 sequences are KGHSH and LQKENI. CDR3 DNA: TGTGCCAGCTCACCTCAGTCCATTACCTACAATGAGCAGTTCTTC. Translating it yields CASSPQSITYNEQFF. The variable domain in full, with the rest retrieved from reference TRBV18 and TRBJ2-1, is NAGVMQNPRHLVRRRGQEARLRCSPMKGHSHVYWYRQLPEEGLKFMVYLQKENIIDESGMPKERFSAEFPKEGPSILRIQQVVRGDSAAYFCASSPQSITYNEQFFGPGTRLTVL.

This chain joins TRBV5-4 and TRBJ2-1; D may be TRBD2 (6 bases). The germline V gene encodes CDR1 SGHNT and CDR2 YYREEE (reference sequence). This CDR3 is built from 14 residues. V was trimmed by 3 bases and J by 6 bases, leaving 13 bases between them. The DNA for the CDR3 is TGTGCCAGCAGCTCCGGGACTGCCCCCAATGAGCAGTTCTTC. Its protein product is CASSSGTAPNEQFF.

The chain couples TRBV6-5 to TRBJ1-4; no clear D gene. Germline V gives CDR1 MNHEY, CDR2 SVGAGI. The CDR3 has 16 amino acids. Trimming took 0 bases from V and 5 from J, leaving 13 bases between them. CDR3 region: CASSYSYRRANEKLFF. The CDR3 DNA is TGTGCCAGCAGTTACTCTTACCGGCGGGCAAATGAAAAACTGTTTTTT.

The chain links TRBV7-2 to TRBJ1-1; perhaps TRBD1 as D (5 bases). The CDR3 extends over 15 amino acids. The germline gives CDR1 SGHTA, CDR2 FQGNSA. V was shortened by 2 bases and J by 1 base, with 11 bases between the two germline ends. The CDR3 loop is CASSLQGVTNTEAFF. The CDR3 DNA reads TGTGCCAGCAGCTTACAGGGCGTCACGAACACTGAAGCTTTCTTT.

The chain carries TRBV19 and TRBJ2-3; tentatively, D is TRBD2 (6 bases). Trimming shortened V by 3 bases and J by 4 bases, and 11 bases separated the two germline ends. This CDR3 contains 14 residues. Germline V gene data show CDR1 as LNHDA and CDR2 as SQIVND (reference sequence). Here the CDR3 reads CASSIGGVPDTQYF. The DNA for the CDR3 is TGTGCCAGTAGTATCGGCGGGGTTCCAGATACGCAGTATTTT.

The rearrangement links TRBV16 to TRBJ1-3; unclear D gene. Trimming stripped 0 bases from V and 0 bases from J, with 9 bases between. CDR1 is KGHSY and CDR2 is FQNENV in the germline V gene. The CDR3 covers 16 residues. CDR3 DNA: TGTGCCAGCAGCCAATCTCGCGGAAGCTCTGGAAACACCATATATTTT. Protein product: CASSQSRGSSGNTIYF.

The V gene is TRBV15, the J gene TRBJ1-6; 7 positions agree with TRBD1. Looked up from germline, CDR1 is LNHNV and CDR2 is YYDKDF (reference sequence). This CDR3 is 15 amino acids long. V lost 1 base and J lost 9; bases outside the gene matches: 6. This chain's CDR3 is CATSRVTGVGSPLHF. CDR3 DNA: TGTGCCACCAGCAGAGTTACAGGGGTGGGTTCACCCCTCCACTTT.

Details on this clone: This may be a read error, as it is one base from a much larger clone. The chain links TRBV6-2 or TRBV6-3 to TRBJ2-7; the D gene is possibly TRBD1 (5 bases). The germline V gene has CDR1 MNHEY and CDR2 SVGEGT. This CDR3 is 13 amino acids long. The V end was cut by 0 bases, the J end by 3 bases, with 6 bases between. The CDR3 nucleotides read TGTGCCAGCAGTTACTCGGACATCTACGAGCAGTACTTC. Translating it yields CASSYSDIYEQYF.

The chain carries TRBV5-1 and TRBJ2-1; tentatively, D is TRBD1 (6 bases). Trimming stripped 6 bases from V and 1 base from J, with 17 bases between. CDR3 length: 16 amino acids. Germline assignment: CDR1 SGHRS and CDR2 YFSETQ. The CDR3 loop is CASNPGAPQSYNEQFF. The CDR3 DNA is TGCGCCAGCAACCCAGGGGCGCCCCAATCCTACAATGAGCAGTTCTTC.

This sequence joins TRBV28 and TRBJ1-1; D perhaps matches TRBD1 (5 bases). V lost 2 bases to trimming and J lost 5 bases, with 12 bases between them. This CDR3 spans 14 amino acids. The V gene's germline CDR1 is MDHEN and CDR2 SYDVKM. CDR3 DNA: TGTGCCAGCAGTTTACCCTCAGGGATGACTGAAGCTTTCTTT. Encoded protein: CASSLPSGMTEAFF.

V and J are TRBV9 and TRBJ2-3; D is ambiguous. Germline V gene lookup returns CDR1 SGDLS and CDR2 YYNGEE. V was pared by 0 bases and J by 5 bases, with 13 bases between. The CDR3 has 15 amino acids. This CDR3 reads CASSVGSVLVDTQYF. The CDR3 DNA is TGTGCCAGCAGCGTAGGGTCGGTTTTAGTAGATACGCAGTATTTT.

The chain couples TRBV9 to TRBJ2-1, with 8 bases aligning to TRBD2. Losses at the gene ends were 2 bases for V and 7 bases for J; bases not matched to a gene: 11. The CDR3 spans 16 residues. CDR1 is SGDLS and CDR2 is YYNGEE in the germline V gene. CDR3 in DNA: TGTGCCAGCAGCGTTAGCGGGGAGAATGGTGGGAATGAGCAGTTCTTC. Its protein is CASSVSGENGGNEQFF.

The rearrangement links TRBV20-1 to TRBJ1-1; the D is unclear. The V gene lost 5 bases and the J gene lost 1 base, with 5 bases spanning the gap. There are 11 residues in the CDR3. The germline V gene encodes CDR1 DFQATT and CDR2 SNEGSKA (reference sequence). In DNA, the CDR3 is TGCAGTGCTCCATGGAACACTGAAGCTTTCTTT. Protein sequence: CSAPWNTEAFF.

The chain has TRBV19 and TRBJ1-5, with TRBD1 matching 7 bases. Germline CDR1 reads LNHDA; CDR2 reads SQIVND (reference sequence). CDR3 size: 15 residues. With 5 bases clipped from V and 3 bases from J, the junction kept 7 bases outside the gene matches. The CDR3 nucleotides read TGTGCCAGTAGTCCGACAGGGCTTTTCAATCAGCCCCAGCATTTT. Translated: CASSPTGLFNQPQHF.

The CDR3 DNA is TGTGCCAGCAGCTTTGAGCCGGGGGGGAATAGGGCCCTCCACTTT. Protein product: CASSFEPGGNRALHF. The chain links TRBV28 to TRBJ1-6; D possibly corresponds to TRBD1 (5 bases). Looked up from germline, CDR1 is MDHEN and CDR2 is SYDVKM. V was shortened by 6 bases and J by 14 bases, with 23 bases between the two germline ends. This CDR3 has 15 residues.

Here the CDR3 reads CASSSGTGGLANYGYTF. The CDR3 DNA reads TGTGCCAGCAGCTCCGGGACAGGGGGCCTAGCTAACTATGGCTACACCTTC. The genes are TRBV9 and TRBJ1-2; 12 bases align to TRBD1. Trimming took 4 bases from V and 0 from J; bases not matched to a gene: 7. The V gene's germline CDR1 is SGDLS and CDR2 YYNGEE. The CDR3 runs to 17 residues.

The rearrangement joins TRBV24-1 to TRBJ2-1; D unresolved. Germline V gene sequence: CDR1 KGHDR, CDR2 SFDVKD. V was cut by 4 bases and J by 5 bases, with 14 bases left in between. This CDR3 region has 15 residues. This CDR3 is CATSDIRVTNNEQFF. CDR3 DNA: TGTGCCACCAGTGACATCCGGGTCACGAACAATGAGCAGTTCTTC.

CDR3 loop: CASSLTGANTGELFF. The CDR3 nucleotides read TGTGCCAGCAGCTTGACAGGGGCGAACACCGGGGAGCTGTTTTTT. The chain joins TRBV7-2 to TRBJ2-2; 8 bases map to TRBD1. The CDR3 contains 15 residues. J lost 0 bases, V lost 3 bases, and 0 bases had no gene match. CDR1 and CDR2 (germline): SGHTA, FQGNSA.

This rearrangement joins TRBV19 to TRBJ2-1; unclear D gene. Trimming cost V 2 bases and J 6 bases, with 14 bases left between them. In germline, CDR1 is LNHDA, CDR2 SQIVND (reference sequence). The CDR3 has 15 amino acids. CDR3 nucleotides: TGTGCCAGTAGTATAAAAGTGGGTAGCTCCAATGAGCAGTTCTTC. This translates into CASSIKVGSSNEQFF.

The CDR3 DNA follows: TGCGCCAGCAGCCAAGATTGGGCCCGGGACAGGGTTTACTACGAGCAGTACTTC. Protein: CASSQDWARDRVYYEQYF. The rearrangement joins TRBV4-1 to TRBJ2-7; 9 bases align to TRBD1. The length of the CDR3 is 18 residues. V trimming: 0 bases; J trimming: 3 bases; junction bases outside the gene matches: 12. Germline V gene data show CDR1 as MGHRA and CDR2 as YSYEKL.